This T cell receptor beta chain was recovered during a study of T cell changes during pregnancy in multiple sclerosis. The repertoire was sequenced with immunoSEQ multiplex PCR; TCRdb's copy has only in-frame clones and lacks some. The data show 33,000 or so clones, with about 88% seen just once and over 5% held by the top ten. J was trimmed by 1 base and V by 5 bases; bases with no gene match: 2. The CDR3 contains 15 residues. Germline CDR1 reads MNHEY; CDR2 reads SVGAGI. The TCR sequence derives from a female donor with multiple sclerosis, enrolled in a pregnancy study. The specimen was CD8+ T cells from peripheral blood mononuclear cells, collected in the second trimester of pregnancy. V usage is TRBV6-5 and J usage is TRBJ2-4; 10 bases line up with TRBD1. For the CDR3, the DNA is TGTGCCAGCAGTGGGACAGGGGTGGCCAAAAACATTCAGTACTTC. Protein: CASSGTGVAKNIQYF.